The rows below give T cell receptor beta chains drawn from one sample of a study of T cell responses to AZD1222 COVID-19 vaccine. Generated by immunoSEQ multiplex PCR, the TCRdb table keeps only in-frame clones and is missing some. Among roughly 150,000 clones, around nine tenths were seen once, and the ten largest hold around 5%. This sample comprised peripheral blood, obtained on day 0 of AZD1222 vaccination. The receptors derive from an adult in good health. CDR3s include the opening cysteine and the closing phenylalanine or tryptophan. A D gene is named only where the DNA matches it firmly. Only some rows state a clone size, as once, few, many or a class for expanded clones.

clone size	V gene	D gene	J gene	CDR3 protein	CDR3 DNA
.	TRBV7-9	.	TRBJ1-1	CASSLYRGNMNTEAFF	TGTGCCAGCAGCTTATATAGGGGAAACATGAACACTGAAGCTTTCTTT
.	TRBV30	.	TRBJ1-5	CAWSAGSGQPQHF	TGTGCCTGGAGTGCAGGGTCGGGACAGCCCCAGCATTTT
few	TRBV6-5	.	TRBJ2-1	CASSGAEGEYNEQFF	TGTGCCAGCAGCGGGGCGGAAGGGGAATACAATGAGCAGTTCTTC
.	TRBV27	.	TRBJ2-7	CASRPGGSSYEQYF	TGTGCCAGCAGGCCGGGGGGCTCCTCCTACGAGCAGTACTTC
.	TRBV28	.	TRBJ1-2	CASSLLEGSLYGYTF	TGTGCCAGCAGTTTATTAGAGGGATCCCTCTATGGCTACACCTTC
.	TRBV29-1	.	TRBJ1-2	CSVEPLPGYTF	TGCAGCGTTGAACCTCTCCCTGGCTACACCTTC
.	TRBV6-5	.	TRBJ1-1	CASSMNTEAFF	TGTGCCAGCAGCATGAACACTGAAGCTTTCTTT
.	TRBV6-5	.	TRBJ1-2	CASSFPGHYGYTF	TGTGCCAGCAGTTTCCCGGGCCACTATGGCTACACCTTC
.	TRBV28	.	TRBJ1-1	CASSPNLDGNTEAFF	TGTGCCAGCAGCCCCAATTTGGACGGGAACACTGAAGCTTTCTTT
.	TRBV5-6	TRBD1	TRBJ2-1	CASSKDRGRYNEQFF	TGTGCCAGCAGCAAGGACAGGGGGAGGTACAATGAGCAGTTCTTC
.	TRBV18	.	TRBJ2-7	CASSPGLYEQYF	TGTGCCAGCTCACCGGGCCTCTACGAGCAGTACTTC
.	TRBV14	.	TRBJ1-1	CASSPSQGPNTEAFF	TGTGCCAGCAGCCCTTCACAGGGACCGAACACTGAAGCTTTCTTT
.	TRBV28	TRBD2	TRBJ2-2	CASSSLAGDDTGELFF	TGTGCCAGCAGTTCCTTAGCGGGAGACGACACCGGGGAGCTGTTTTTT
.	TRBV30	TRBD1	TRBJ1-3	CAWSAPRDRGINTIYF	TGTGCCTGGAGTGCCCCTCGGGACAGGGGAATAAACACCATATATTTT
.	TRBV13	TRBD1	TRBJ1-1	CASSLGRTGMNTEAFF	TGTGCCAGCAGCTTAGGGCGGACAGGCATGAACACTGAAGCTTTCTTT
.	TRBV9	.	TRBJ1-1	CASSVGTQGYTEAFF	TGTGCCAGCAGCGTAGGGACTCAGGGGTACACTGAAGCTTTCTTT
.	TRBV10-3	.	TRBJ1-1	CAISGAGRDGRTEAFF	TGTGCCATCAGTGGGGCAGGAAGAGACGGACGGACTGAAGCTTTCTTT
.	TRBV4-1	TRBD1	TRBJ1-2	CASSQVLLTGSPGYTF	TGCGCCAGCAGCCAAGTCCTTTTGACAGGGTCCCCTGGCTACACCTTC
.	TRBV5-1	.	TRBJ1-2	CASSLSTNYGYTF	TGCGCCAGCAGCTTATCAACTAACTATGGCTACACCTTC
.	TRBV4-1	TRBD1	TRBJ1-1	CASSQTPRQGVNTEAFF	TGCGCCAGCAGCCAAACACCTCGACAGGGGGTTAACACTGAAGCTTTCTTT
.	TRBV7-8	TRBD2	TRBJ2-3	CASSRAGGRTDTQYF	TGTGCCAGCAGCCGAGCGGGGGGCCGCACAGATACGCAGTATTTT
once	TRBV28	TRBD1	TRBJ1-6	CASSIRQGKSPLHF	TGTGCCAGCAGTATCCGACAGGGCAAATCACCCCTCCACTTT
.	TRBV5-6	.	TRBJ1-2	CASSPGGSYGYTF	TGTGCCAGCAGCCCCGGTGGGAGCTATGGCTACACCTTC
.	TRBV3-1/TRBV3-2	.	TRBJ2-2	CASSQQSLNTGELFF	TGTGCCAGCAGCCAACAGTCTTTAAACACCGGGGAGCTGTTTTTT
.	TRBV5-4	TRBD2	TRBJ2-1	CASSPGLAGGLVNEQFF	TGTGCCAGCAGCCCAGGACTAGCGGGGGGTTTAGTCAATGAGCAGTTCTTC
.	TRBV9	.	TRBJ2-6	CASSAHRDSGANVLTF	TGTGCCAGCAGCGCCCACCGTGACTCTGGGGCCAACGTCCTGACTTTC
.	TRBV5-6	.	TRBJ2-1	CASSLGQLYNEQFF	TGTGCCAGCAGCTTGGGACAGCTATACAATGAGCAGTTCTTC
.	TRBV13	.	TRBJ2-5	CASSLGEGLAPGETQYF	TGTGCCAGCAGCTTAGGCGAGGGGCTAGCTCCCGGAGAGACCCAGTACTTC
.	TRBV5-4	.	TRBJ2-1	CASSLGGSYNEQFF	TGTGCCAGCAGCTTGGGGGGCTCCTACAATGAGCAGTTCTTC
.	TRBV12-3/TRBV12-4	.	TRBJ1-1	CASSFRANTEAFF	TGTGCCAGCAGTTTCCGGGCGAACACTGAAGCTTTCTTT
once	TRBV9	TRBD2	TRBJ2-3	CASNLAGNTDTQYF	TGTGCCAGTAACCTAGCGGGAAACACAGATACGCAGTATTTT
.	TRBV5-1	TRBD1	TRBJ1-3	CASSTGQGFSGNTIYF	TGCGCCAGCAGCACGGGACAGGGGTTTTCTGGAAACACCATATATTTT
.	TRBV5-1	TRBD1	TRBJ1-1	CASSLAEDRVAEAFF	TGCGCCAGCAGCTTGGCCGAGGACAGGGTCGCTGAAGCTTTCTTT
.	TRBV6-5	TRBD1	TRBJ1-2	CASRGQSYGYTF	TGTGCTAGTCGGGGACAGTCCTATGGCTACACCTTC
.	TRBV19	TRBD1	TRBJ2-7	CASSPGTGAYEQYF	TGTGCCAGCTCCCCCGGGACAGGGGCCTACGAGCAGTACTTC
.	TRBV27	.	TRBJ2-7	CASSFSRVGSYEQYF	TGTGCCAGCAGTTTTTCTAGGGTGGGTTCATACGAGCAGTACTTC
.	TRBV7-9	TRBD1	TRBJ2-7	CASSLTDRARPSYEQYF	TGTGCCAGCAGCTTGACGGACAGGGCGCGTCCGTCTTACGAGCAGTACTTC